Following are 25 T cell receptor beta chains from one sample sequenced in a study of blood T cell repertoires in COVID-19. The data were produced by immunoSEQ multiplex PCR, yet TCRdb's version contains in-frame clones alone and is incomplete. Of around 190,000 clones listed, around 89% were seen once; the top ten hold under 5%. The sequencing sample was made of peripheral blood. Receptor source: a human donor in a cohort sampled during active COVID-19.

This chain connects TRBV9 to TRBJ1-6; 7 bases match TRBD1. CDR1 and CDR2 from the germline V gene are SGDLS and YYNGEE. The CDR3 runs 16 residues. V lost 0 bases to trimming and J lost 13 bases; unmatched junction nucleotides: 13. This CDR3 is CASSVGQGEGLVPLHF. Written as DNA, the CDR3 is TGTGCCAGCAGCGTAGGACAGGGAGAGGGCCTGGTCCCCCTCCACTTT.

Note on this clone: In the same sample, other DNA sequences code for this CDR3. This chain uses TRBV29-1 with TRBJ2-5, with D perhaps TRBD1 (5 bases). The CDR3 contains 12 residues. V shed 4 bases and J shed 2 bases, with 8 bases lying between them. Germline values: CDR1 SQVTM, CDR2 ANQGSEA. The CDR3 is CSVARGQETQYF. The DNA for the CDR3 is TGCAGCGTTGCTAGGGGACAAGAGACCCAGTACTTC.

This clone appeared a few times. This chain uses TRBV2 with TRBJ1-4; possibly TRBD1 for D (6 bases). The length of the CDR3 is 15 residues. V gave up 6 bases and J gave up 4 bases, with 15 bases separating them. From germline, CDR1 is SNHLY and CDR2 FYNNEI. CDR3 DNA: TGTGCCAGCAGCCCTAGGACAGCGTTTAATGAAAAACTGTTTTTT. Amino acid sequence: CASSPRTAFNEKLFF.

CDR3: CASSLVTRSGQGNTIYF. The CDR3 bases are TGTGCCAGCAGTTTAGTCACCCGATCGGGACAGGGAAACACCATATATTTT. The rearrangement links TRBV27 to TRBJ1-3; 7 bases match TRBD1. V dropped 2 bases and J dropped 4; count of bases not matched to a gene: 11. This CDR3 is 17 amino acids long. Germline V gene sequence: CDR1 MNHEY, CDR2 SMNVEV (reference sequence).

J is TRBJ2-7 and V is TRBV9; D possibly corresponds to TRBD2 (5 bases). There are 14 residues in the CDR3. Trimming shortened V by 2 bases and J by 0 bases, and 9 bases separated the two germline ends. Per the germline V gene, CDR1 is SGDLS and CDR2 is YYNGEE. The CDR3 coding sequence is TGTGCCAGCAGCGTTTTGGGGAGCTCCTACGAGCAGTACTTC. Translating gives CASSVLGSSYEQYF.

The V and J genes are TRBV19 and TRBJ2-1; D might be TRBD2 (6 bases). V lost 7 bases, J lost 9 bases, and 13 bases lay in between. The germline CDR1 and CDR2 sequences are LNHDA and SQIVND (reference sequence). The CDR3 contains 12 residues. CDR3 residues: CASKEGLGEQFF. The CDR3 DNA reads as TGTGCCAGTAAGGAGGGGCTAGGTGAGCAGTTCTTC.

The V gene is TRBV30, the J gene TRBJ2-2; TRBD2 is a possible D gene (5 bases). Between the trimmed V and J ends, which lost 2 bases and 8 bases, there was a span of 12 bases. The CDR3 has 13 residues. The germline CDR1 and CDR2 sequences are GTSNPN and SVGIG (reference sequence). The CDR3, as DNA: TGTGCCTGGAGTAGGCTACCGGGGGGGGAGCTGTTTTTT. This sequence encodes CAWSRLPGGELFF.

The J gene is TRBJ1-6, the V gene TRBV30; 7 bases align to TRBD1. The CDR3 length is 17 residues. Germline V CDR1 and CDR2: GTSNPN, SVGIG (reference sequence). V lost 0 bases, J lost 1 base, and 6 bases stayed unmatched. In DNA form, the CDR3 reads TGTGCCTGGAGTGTTAAGGGGGCATCGTCCTATAATTCACCCCTCCACTTT. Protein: CAWSVKGASSYNSPLHF.

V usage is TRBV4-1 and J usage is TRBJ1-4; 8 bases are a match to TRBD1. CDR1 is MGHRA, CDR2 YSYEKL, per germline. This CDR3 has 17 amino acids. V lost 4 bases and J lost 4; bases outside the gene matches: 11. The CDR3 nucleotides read TGCGCCAGCAGCCGACCCAGGCAGGGGGCCAATAATGAAAAACTGTTTTTT. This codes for CASSRPRQGANNEKLFF.

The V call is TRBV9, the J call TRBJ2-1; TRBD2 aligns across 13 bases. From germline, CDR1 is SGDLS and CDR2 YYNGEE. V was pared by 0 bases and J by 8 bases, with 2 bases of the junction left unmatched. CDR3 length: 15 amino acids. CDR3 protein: CASSVGTSGSYEQFF. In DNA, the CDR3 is TGTGCCAGCAGCGTAGGGACTAGCGGGAGCTATGAGCAGTTCTTC.

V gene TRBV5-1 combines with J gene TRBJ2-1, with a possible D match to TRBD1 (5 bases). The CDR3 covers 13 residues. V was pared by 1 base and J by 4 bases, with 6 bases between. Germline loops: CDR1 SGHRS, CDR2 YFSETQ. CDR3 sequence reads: CASSLPGYNEQFF. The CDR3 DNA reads TGCGCCAGCAGCTTGCCAGGGTACAATGAGCAGTTCTTC.

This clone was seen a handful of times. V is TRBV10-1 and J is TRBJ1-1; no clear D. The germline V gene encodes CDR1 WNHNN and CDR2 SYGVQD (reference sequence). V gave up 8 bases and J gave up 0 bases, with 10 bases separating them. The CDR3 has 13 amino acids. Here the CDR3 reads CASHDKVNTEAFF. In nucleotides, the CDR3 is TGCGCCAGCCACGACAAGGTGAACACTGAAGCTTTCTTT.

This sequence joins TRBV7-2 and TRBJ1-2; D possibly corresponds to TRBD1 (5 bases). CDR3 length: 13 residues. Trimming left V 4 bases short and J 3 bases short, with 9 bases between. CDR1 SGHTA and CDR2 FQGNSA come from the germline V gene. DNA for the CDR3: TGTGCCAGCAGCTCTAGGGGTGACTATGGCTACACCTTC. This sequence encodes CASSSRGDYGYTF.

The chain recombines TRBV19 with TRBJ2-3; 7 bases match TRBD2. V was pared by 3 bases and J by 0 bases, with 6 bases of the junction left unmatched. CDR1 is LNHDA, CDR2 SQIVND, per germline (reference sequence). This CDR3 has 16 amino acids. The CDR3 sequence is CASSIRGLLSTDTQYF. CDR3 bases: TGTGCCAGTAGTATTAGGGGACTACTTAGCACAGATACGCAGTATTTT.

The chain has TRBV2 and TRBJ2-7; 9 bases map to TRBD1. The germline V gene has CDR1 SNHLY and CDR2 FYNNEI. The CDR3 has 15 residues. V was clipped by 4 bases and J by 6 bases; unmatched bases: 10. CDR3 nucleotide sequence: TGTGCCAGCAGTGTAACCGGGACAGGGCACGTCGAGCAGTACTTC. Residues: CASSVTGTGHVEQYF.

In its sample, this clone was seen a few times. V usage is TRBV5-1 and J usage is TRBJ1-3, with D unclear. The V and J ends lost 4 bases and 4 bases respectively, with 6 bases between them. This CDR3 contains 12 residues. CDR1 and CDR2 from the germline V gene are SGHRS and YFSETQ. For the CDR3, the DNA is TGCGCCAGCAGCCCCGGGGGAAACACCATATATTTT. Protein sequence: CASSPGGNTIYF.

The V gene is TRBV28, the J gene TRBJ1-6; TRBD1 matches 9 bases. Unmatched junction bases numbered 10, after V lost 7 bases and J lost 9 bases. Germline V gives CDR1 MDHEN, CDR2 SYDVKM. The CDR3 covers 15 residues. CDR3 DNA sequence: TGTGCCAGCATCCCCGCACAGGGGGCTGGTTCACCCCTCCACTTT. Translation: CASIPAQGAGSPLHF.

CDR3 loop: CAARGGGSDEQFF. The CDR3 DNA reads as TGTGCCGCCCGGGGGGGCGGGAGCGATGAGCAGTTCTTC. J is TRBJ2-1 and V is TRBV10-3; 8 nucleotides align to TRBD2. V gave up 11 bases and J gave up 8 bases; unmatched junction bases: 11. CDR3 length: 13 residues. The germline V gene encodes CDR1 ENHRY and CDR2 SYGVKD.

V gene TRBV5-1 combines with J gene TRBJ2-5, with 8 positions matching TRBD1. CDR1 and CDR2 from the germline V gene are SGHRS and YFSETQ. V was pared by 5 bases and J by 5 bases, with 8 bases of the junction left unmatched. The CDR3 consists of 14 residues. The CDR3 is CASSQTGAGETQYF. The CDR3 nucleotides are TGCGCCAGCAGTCAGACAGGGGCGGGGGAGACCCAGTACTTC.

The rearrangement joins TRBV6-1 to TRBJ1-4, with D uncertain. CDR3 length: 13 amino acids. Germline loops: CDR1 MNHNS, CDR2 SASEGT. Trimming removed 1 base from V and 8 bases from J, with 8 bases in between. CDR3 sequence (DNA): TGTGCCAGCAGTGAAGTATACGCGGAAAAACTGTTTTTT. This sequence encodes CASSEVYAEKLFF.

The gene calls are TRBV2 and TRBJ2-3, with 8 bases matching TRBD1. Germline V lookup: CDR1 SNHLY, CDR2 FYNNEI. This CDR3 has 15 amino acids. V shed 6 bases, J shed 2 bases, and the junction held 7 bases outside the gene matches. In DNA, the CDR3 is TGTGCCAGCAGCCCGGACAGGGCCGACACAGATACGCAGTATTTT. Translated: CASSPDRADTDTQYF.

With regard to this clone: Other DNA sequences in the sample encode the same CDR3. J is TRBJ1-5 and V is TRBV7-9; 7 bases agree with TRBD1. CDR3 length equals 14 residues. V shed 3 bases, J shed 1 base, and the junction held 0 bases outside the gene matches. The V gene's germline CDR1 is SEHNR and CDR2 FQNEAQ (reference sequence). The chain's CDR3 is CASSLGQSNQPQHF. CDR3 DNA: TGTGCCAGCAGCTTGGGACAGAGCAATCAGCCCCAGCATTTT.

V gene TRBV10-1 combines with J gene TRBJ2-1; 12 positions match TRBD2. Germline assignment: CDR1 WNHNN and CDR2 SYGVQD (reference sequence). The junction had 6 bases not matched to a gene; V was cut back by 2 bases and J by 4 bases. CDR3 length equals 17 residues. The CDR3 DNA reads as TGCGCCAGCAGTGAGATTGGACTAGCGGGACCTTACAATGAGCAGTTCTTC. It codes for CASSEIGLAGPYNEQFF.

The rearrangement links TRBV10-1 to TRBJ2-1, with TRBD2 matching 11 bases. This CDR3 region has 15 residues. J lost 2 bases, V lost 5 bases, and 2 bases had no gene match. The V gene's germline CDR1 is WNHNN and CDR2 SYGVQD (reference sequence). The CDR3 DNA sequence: TGCGCCAGCAGTAATAGCGGGGGGGCCTACAATGAGCAGTTCTTC. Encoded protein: CASSNSGGAYNEQFF.

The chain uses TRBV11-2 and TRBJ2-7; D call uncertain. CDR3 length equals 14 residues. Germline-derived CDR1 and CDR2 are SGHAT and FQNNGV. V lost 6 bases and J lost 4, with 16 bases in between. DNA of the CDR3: TGTGCCAGCAGTCGCGGCAGAAACGCGTACGAGCAGTACTTC. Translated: CASSRGRNAYEQYF.